This TCR beta chain appears in the sequencing data of a study of cytotoxic CD8 clonotypes in ibrutinib-treated CLL listed by TCRdb under 2021. Some background on the complete study: The cohort included around 16 treatment-naive and 11 relapsed/refractory patients; around 18 were IGHV unmutated. On average, each sample yielded about 260,000 productive templates and 94,082 productive rearrangements. Responses were partial in some 24 patients and complete in 2; after median approximately 69 months follow-up, roughly 14 stayed in remission and some twelve progressed. Longitudinal samples were obtainable from about 30% of the roughly 86 participants in the trial. Response samples were taken after a median of approximately 12 months on treatment, ranging from about 6 to 40 months. Every sample from remission and from progressive disease was obtained while the patients were still on ibrutinib. Cryopreserved peripheral blood mononuclear cells were obtained before treatment, at response, and at either sustained remission or disease progression.

Worth noting for this clone: No cognate antigen has been identified for it. Base qualities are not recorded, but no much larger clone differs from it by a single base.

The time point label, as the study defines it: about eleven months on ibrutinib. For TCR beta library preparation, roughly 2 micrograms of genomic DNA were extracted from the cryopreserved PBMCs. Longitudinal blood samples from CLL patients on ibrutinib monotherapy were analyzed using high-throughput TCR beta sequencing. The patients took part in an open-label, single-center phase 2 trial of ibrutinib monotherapy. General findings and caveats noted by the study authors: Lymph node repertoires were not examined, and the timing of sampling was not matched between patients in sustained remission and those whose disease progressed. Clonality increased at ibrutinib response, stayed stable in sustained remission, and fell back toward baseline at progression. Public clonotypes were found to be uncommon and were observed to contract or remain stable during treatment; the increase in clonality was shown to reflect expansion of private clonotypes at ibrutinib response. Baseline clonality was found to be higher than that of age-matched healthy donors and was strongly correlated with circulating CD8+ T-cell counts.

The CDR3 has 14 amino acids, counting the end cysteine and phenylalanine. CDR3 DNA is the only sequence kept; it has 42 bases, read in frame from the first base. Trimming at the junction amounts to 5 bases on V and 1 base on J, and the germline ends lie 11 bases apart. CDR1 and CDR2, looked up from the germline V gene, are SGHTA and FQGNSA. The goal of deep resolution MiSeq sequencing was a depth between 1 in 1 million and 1 in 200,000 T cells, and coverage averaged 10x per clonotype. The immunoSEQ hsTCRB Kit was used to generate TCR beta libraries. The original pipeline was this. Data were analyzed with ImmunoSEQ Data Assistant and ImmunoSEQ Analyzer, with V, D and J genes assigned per IMGT definitions. Clonality, which ranges from 0 to 1, was calculated by subtracting the normalized Shannon entropy of productive rearrangement frequencies from one. Only overrepresented clonotypes making up at least 0.05% of each patient's repertoire were included in the public clonotype analysis. About a dozen repertoires from age-matched healthy donors, obtained from immuneACCESS, served as clonality controls. The table comes from immuneACCESS by way of TCRdb, which keeps in-frame sequences with V and J called. Part of the clones is missing from these tables; in studies checked, under half for an unresolved V gene and the rest for unknown reasons. The V and J calls and the clone size are those of that table, but D and trimming were determined from the DNA. In this sample the table shows over 200,000 clones, roughly three quarters of which occur a single time. The ten most abundant clones make up about 6% of the sample.

This receptor was taken from a human donor with chronic lymphocytic leukemia. The receptor chain draws on TRBV7-2 and TRBJ1-1; the D gene is perhaps TRBD1, on 5 matching bases. The source material was PBMCs, sampled after 12 months of ibrutinib treatment. The DNA sequence is TGTGCCAGCAGCCGACAGACTAGGAACACTGAAGCTTTCTTT. Protein translation: CASSRQTRNTEAFF. The CDR3, completed at both ends by the reference TRBV7-2 and TRBJ1-1 genes, gives the full variable domain GAGVSQSPSNKVTEKGKDVELRCDPISGHTALYWYRQSLGQGLEFLIYFQGNSAPDKSGLPSDRFSAERTGGSVSTLTIQRTQQEDSAVYLCASSRQTRNTEAFFGQGTRLTVV.